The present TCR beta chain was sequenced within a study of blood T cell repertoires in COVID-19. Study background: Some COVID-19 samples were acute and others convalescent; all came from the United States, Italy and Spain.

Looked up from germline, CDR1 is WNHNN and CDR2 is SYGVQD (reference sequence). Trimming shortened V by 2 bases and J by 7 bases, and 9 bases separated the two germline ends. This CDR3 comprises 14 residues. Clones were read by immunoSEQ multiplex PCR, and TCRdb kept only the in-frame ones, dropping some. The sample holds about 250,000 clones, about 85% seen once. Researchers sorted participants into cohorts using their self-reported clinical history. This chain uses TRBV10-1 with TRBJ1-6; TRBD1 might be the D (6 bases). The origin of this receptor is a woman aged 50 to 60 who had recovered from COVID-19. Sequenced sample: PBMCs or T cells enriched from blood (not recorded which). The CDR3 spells CASSERDTNSPLHF. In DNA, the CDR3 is TGCGCCAGCAGTGAGAGGGACACGAATTCACCCCTCCACTTT.